This T cell receptor (beta chain) came from a study of molecular identifiers for immune sequencing clone quantification. Germline values: CDR1 DFQATT, CDR2 SNEGSKA (reference sequence). There are 14 residues in the CDR3. Losses at the gene ends were 6 bases for V and 5 bases for J; bases not matched to a gene: 11. Naive CD8 libraries came from around 20,000 to 1,000,000 sorted cells with 10%, 30% or 50% RNA. A single record per CDR3 protein comes from TCRdb applying MiXCR to the PCR reads. The data contain approximately 500,000 distinct CDR3 sequences, 20% to 25% of them singletons. The sequencing sample was made of naive CD8+ T cells from blood, with Jurkat cell RNA spiked in. Subset denoted: FACS-sorted CD8+CD4-CCR7+CD45RA+ naive T cells. The gene calls are TRBV20-1 and TRBJ1-1; the match to TRBD1 covers 8 bases. The TCR sequence derives from a human donor in good health. Some libraries in this study had Jurkat cell RNA spiked in. The CDR3 DNA follows: TGCAGTGCCCCAAATGGACAGGGAGGGACTGAAGCTTTCTTT. It codes for CSAPNGQGGTEAFF.